These 18 T cell receptor beta chains came from one sample sequenced in a study of T cell repertoires in cytomegalovirus infection. TCRdb recomputed calls from the reads with MiXCR, one row per CDR3 protein. Here the sample spans some 560,000 distinct CDR3 sequences, roughly 42% being singletons. Which antigens these TCRs recognize remains unknown. The specimen was cultured PBMCs, collected from culture after CMV antigen stimulation. These TCRs come from a human donor in good health (CMV status not recorded). Some clones in this sample may be carry-over from other donors' samples.

The chain uses TRBV12-3 or TRBV12-4 and TRBJ2-5; TRBD1 agrees at 7 bases. CDR3 length equals 14 residues. J was trimmed by 5 bases and V by 5 bases; bases with no gene match: 8. The CDR3 sequence is CASSPWTGAETQYF. The CDR3, as DNA: TGTGCCAGCAGTCCATGGACAGGCGCCGAGACCCAGTACTTC.

This chain links TRBV4-1 with TRBJ1-5; D call uncertain. Trimming pared 5 bases from V and 0 bases from J, leaving 11 bases between. Germline loops: CDR1 MGHRA, CDR2 YSYEKL. This CDR3 has 15 residues. The CDR3 nucleotides are TGCGCCAGCAGCACAGCCCCTTATAGCAATCAGCCCCAGCATTTT. Amino acids: CASSTAPYSNQPQHF.

The chain combines TRBV20-1 with TRBJ2-5, with D maybe TRBD1 (5 bases). CDR3 length: 15 amino acids. Trimming took off 4 bases at V and 1 base at J, with 16 bases between the two ends. Germline CDR1 is DFQATT and CDR2 is SNEGSKA (reference sequence). The CDR3 DNA reads TGCAGTGCTACCGAACCCGGCCAGGGCCAAGAGACCCAGTACTTC. It specifies CSATEPGQGQETQYF.

The chain couples TRBV23-1 to TRBJ2-1, with TRBD2 matching 7 bases. TRBV23-1 is sorted into the ORF group, with uncertain function. The trim removed 3 bases at V and 13 bases at J, leaving 24 bases unmatched. This CDR3 has 18 amino acids. The CDR3 is CASSQGPPVISGNYRQFF. The CDR3 bases are TGCGCCAGCAGTCAGGGCCCCCCGGTAATAAGCGGGAACTACCGTCAGTTCTTC.

This rearrangement joins TRBV4-1 to TRBJ2-2, with D possibly TRBD2 on 5 matching bases. V lost 4 bases to trimming and J lost 2 bases, with 11 bases between them. There are 15 residues in the CDR3. The germline CDR1 and CDR2 sequences are MGHRA and YSYEKL. The CDR3 here is CASSPWERNTGELFF. In DNA form, the CDR3 reads TGCGCCAGCAGCCCGTGGGAGCGCAACACCGGGGAGCTGTTTTTT.

In this sample, this clonotype turned up many times. The chain is built from TRBV7-9 and TRBJ1-3; D perhaps matches TRBD1 (5 bases). Germline CDR1 SEHNR, CDR2 FQNEAQ (reference sequence). This CDR3 region has 16 residues. Trimming left V 4 bases short and J 0 bases short, with 13 bases between. The CDR3 DNA follows: TGTGCCAGCAGCTCACTCGGGACGGGCTCTGGAAACACCATATATTTT. Translated: CASSSLGTGSGNTIYF.

This clonotype was detected a few times. In DNA form, the CDR3 reads TGTGCCAGCAGAATAGGGCAAACTAACTATGGCTACACCTTC. This encodes CASRIGQTNYGYTF. This chain joins TRBV2 and TRBJ1-2; D is unclear. The CDR3 has 14 amino acids. Trimming removed 6 bases at V and 0 bases at J, with 11 bases between. Germline V gene data show CDR1 as SNHLY and CDR2 as FYNNEI.

V and J are TRBV4-3 and TRBJ2-2; possibly TRBD2 for D (5 bases). V lost 4 bases to trimming and J lost 4 bases, with 13 bases between them. The CDR3 totals 15 residues. Looked up from germline, CDR1 is LGHNA and CDR2 is YSLEER. CDR3 DNA: TGCGCCAGCAGCCGCGAGACTATGGGCACCGGGGAGCTGTTTTTT. Translating it yields CASSRETMGTGELFF.

This clonotype turned up a few times. The chain has TRBV5-5 and TRBJ2-1; possibly TRBD2 for D (6 bases). The CDR3 spans 14 residues. Germline CDR1 is SGHKS and CDR2 is YYEKEE (reference sequence). Trimming took off 3 bases at V and 5 bases at J, with 12 bases between the two ends. The CDR3, as DNA: TGTGCCAGCAGCTGGTGGGACTGGGACAATGAGCAGTTCTTC. It codes for CASSWWDWDNEQFF.

This clonotype occurred a few times. The chain employs TRBV5-6 and TRBJ1-2; D is undetermined. V was pared by 3 bases and J by 5 bases, with 14 bases between. The CDR3 is made up of 14 amino acids. In germline, CDR1 is SGHDT, CDR2 YYEEEE. CDR3 in DNA: TGTGCCAGCAGCTCACTAACCGCCCCATATGGCTACACCTTC. Translating gives CASSSLTAPYGYTF.

The rearrangement links TRBV18 to TRBJ1-3; D not certain. Germline V gene sequence: CDR1 KGHSH, CDR2 LQKENI. CDR3 length: 13 residues. The V end was cut by 5 bases, the J end by 4 bases, with 9 bases between. The CDR3 protein is CASSMQSGNTIYF. The CDR3 DNA reads TGTGCCAGCTCAATGCAATCGGGAAACACCATATATTTT.

The V gene is TRBV11-2, the J gene TRBJ2-2, with 8 bases identical to TRBD1. CDR3 length: 16 residues. The germline V gene encodes CDR1 SGHAT and CDR2 FQNNGV. The V and J ends lost 5 bases and 1 base, in that order; junction bases with no gene match: 6. The CDR3 DNA is TGTGCCAGCAGCGTCCTGGACAGGGAGAACACCGGGGAGCTGTTTTTT. As protein: CASSVLDRENTGELFF.

This clonotype was found a few times. The V and J genes are TRBV7-8 and TRBJ1-1; D gene uncertain. CDR3 size: 13 residues. V was cut by 4 bases and J by 6 bases, with 12 bases left in between. Per germline, CDR1 SGHVS and CDR2 FQNEAQ. The CDR3 loop reads CASSSPWGAEAFF. The CDR3 nucleotides read TGTGCCAGCAGCTCCCCCTGGGGAGCTGAAGCTTTCTTT.

This clonotype was counted only a few times. This rearrangement joins TRBV19 to TRBJ1-4, with a tentative D call TRBD1 (5 bases). V shed 8 bases and J shed 0 bases, with 10 bases lying between them. This CDR3 has 14 residues. CDR1 and CDR2 (germline): LNHDA, SQIVND (reference sequence). The CDR3 reads CASRDRATNEKLFF. Written as DNA, the CDR3 is TGTGCCAGTCGGGACCGTGCAACTAATGAAAAACTGTTTTTT.

The chain employs TRBV24-1 and TRBJ1-1, with D hard to call. The CDR3 is 17 residues long. Trimming cost V 5 bases and J 1 base, with 19 bases left between them. Germline loops: CDR1 KGHDR, CDR2 SFDVKD. The CDR3 DNA is TGTGCCACCAGTGTCCCCGGCAGGCAAAAATCGAACACTGAAGCTTTCTTT. Translation: CATSVPGRQKSNTEAFF.

V usage is TRBV5-1 and J usage is TRBJ1-1; no reliable D call. Germline lookup yields CDR1 SGHRS and CDR2 YFSETQ. V lost 3 bases to trimming and J lost 1 base, with 19 bases between them. The CDR3 length is 17 residues. The CDR3 DNA reads TGCGCCAGCAGCTCCGAATTTGGGGATAGTTGGAACACTGAAGCTTTCTTT. Encoded protein: CASSSEFGDSWNTEAFF.

The table lists this clonotype with a count of one. The V and J genes are TRBV7-2 and TRBJ2-3; TRBD2 agrees at 11 bases. Germline V lookup: CDR1 SGHTA, CDR2 FQGNSA. V was pared by 5 bases and J by 2 bases, with 3 bases of the junction left unmatched. The length of the CDR3 is 15 residues. The CDR3 sequence is CASSRSGGDTDTQYF. CDR3 nucleotide sequence: TGTGCCAGCAGCCGTAGCGGGGGGGACACAGATACGCAGTATTTT.

The J gene is TRBJ2-3, the V gene TRBV20-1, with D perhaps being TRBD1 or TRBD2 (5 bases each). Germline V gene data show CDR1 as DFQATT and CDR2 as SNEGSKA (reference sequence). The CDR3 is 13 residues long. Trimming stripped 7 bases from V and 6 bases from J, with 17 bases between. The CDR3 nucleotides are TGCAGTGTGAACGGGGCGGCCGGGGATACGCAGTATTTT. Translating it yields CSVNGAAGDTQYF.